This is a list of T cell receptor beta chains from one sample in a study of blood T cell repertoires in COVID-19. Measured with immunoSEQ multiplex PCR; TCRdb has only the in-frame clones, and not every one. Among 210,000 or so clones listed, 83% were seen once. The specimen was peripheral blood. These receptors all stem from a woman in her twenties or thirties with COVID-19, enrolled during active disease. CDR3s include the opening cysteine and the closing phenylalanine or tryptophan. The order of the fields is clone size, J gene, D gene, V gene, CDR3 DNA, CDR3 protein. The D gene is left open where the match is weak. Where a row states a size, it is once, few, many or the class of an expanded clone; other rows omit it.

>NA|TRBJ1-6|TRBD1|TRBV28
TGTGCCAGCTGGGGCAGGGGGAATTCACCCCTCCACTTT
CASWGRGNSPLHF
>NA|TRBJ2-1|TRBD2|TRBV5-1
TGCGCCAGCAGCTGGCTAGCGGGAGGGTCGAATGAGCAGTTCTTC
CASSWLAGGSNEQFF
>NA|TRBJ2-2|NA|TRBV19
TGTGCCAGTAGTACCCACTTTGACACCGGGGAGCTGTTTTTT
CASSTHFDTGELFF
>NA|TRBJ2-5|TRBD2|TRBV12-5
TGTGCTAGTGGTTTGGTACTAGCGGGAGTCATCCAAGAGACCCAGTACTTC
CASGLVLAGVIQETQYF
>NA|TRBJ2-1|TRBD2|TRBV5-4
TGTGCCATCTCTAGCGGGAGGGCAAGAAATGAGCAGTTCTTC
CAISSGRARNEQFF
>NA|TRBJ1-5|NA|TRBV19
TGTGCCAGTCTTGGGGGCTACAATCAGCCCCAGCATTTT
CASLGGYNQPQHF
>NA|TRBJ2-1|TRBD1|TRBV6-6
TGTGCCAGCAGTTACTCGTGGGACAGTGGGAACGCGGAGCAGTTCTTC
CASSYSWDSGNAEQFF
>NA|TRBJ2-2|NA|TRBV13
TGTGCCAGCTTCGACTCTGGGTATGGCGGGGAGCTGTTTTTT
CASFDSGYGGELFF
>NA|TRBJ2-1|TRBD2|TRBV2
TGTGCCAGCAGGGGACTAGCGGGGGGCAATGAGCAGTTCTTC
CASRGLAGGNEQFF
>NA|TRBJ2-7|NA|TRBV13
TGTGCCAGCAGCCCACAACGTAGGGGGGCGGGAGATTTATACGAGCAGTACTTC
CASSPQRRGAGDLYEQYF
>once|TRBJ2-2|NA|TRBV10-3
TGTGCCATCAGTGTCCGGGGGGCCCCGACCGGGGAGCTGTTTTTT
CAISVRGAPTGELFF
>NA|TRBJ2-7|NA|TRBV6-2/TRBV6-3
TGTGCCAGCAGTTACCCACCAAAATCAACTTCCTACGAGCAGTACTTC
CASSYPPKSTSYEQYF
>NA|TRBJ1-5|NA|TRBV29-1
TGCAGCGTTGCCTTGGGACTCAATCAGCCCCAGCATTTT
CSVALGLNQPQHF
>NA|TRBJ2-5|NA|TRBV6-5
TGTGCCAGCAGTTCCCAGACGGGGGTGGCCCAGTACTTC
CASSSQTGVAQYF
>NA|TRBJ2-5|TRBD1|TRBV5-1
TGCGCCAGCAGCATACAGGGGAGTCGACAAGAGACCCAGTACTTC
CASSIQGSRQETQYF
>NA|TRBJ1-2|NA|TRBV7-2
TGTGCCAGCAGCCTAAGCCCCTTCTATGGCTACACCTTC
CASSLSPFYGYTF
>NA|TRBJ1-6|TRBD1|TRBV2
TGTGCCAGCAGTCGACAGGGCATAGGCTCACCCCTCCACTTT
CASSRQGIGSPLHF
>NA|TRBJ1-4|TRBD1|TRBV3-1/TRBV3-2
TGTGCCAGCAGCCAAGGCCCCGGACAGGGGGAAAAACTGTTTTTT
CASSQGPGQGEKLFF
>NA|TRBJ2-7|TRBD1|TRBV19
TGTGCCAGTAGTATAGGGACAGGACCGAACTACGAGCAGTACTTC
CASSIGTGPNYEQYF
>NA|TRBJ1-5|NA|TRBV28
TGTGCCAGCAGTCGGGGGATCGATCAGCCCCAGCATTTT
CASSRGIDQPQHF
>few|TRBJ1-6|TRBD1|TRBV2
TGTGCCAGCAGCGCATACAGGGGGCTCTATAATTCACCCCTCCACTTT
CASSAYRGLYNSPLHF
>NA|TRBJ1-1|NA|TRBV21-1
TGTGCCAGCAGATTAACAGGGGGGGGCACCAACGCTGAAGCTTTCTTT
CASRLTGGGTNAEAFF
>NA|TRBJ2-7|TRBD2|TRBV19
TGTGCCAGTAGTACCCCCGGGACTAGCGGGAGAAAGGTGCAGTACTTC
CASSTPGTSGRKVQYF
>NA|TRBJ2-1|NA|TRBV7-3
TGTGCCAGCAGCCAATCCTACCCTAACTACAATGAGCAGTTCTTC
CASSQSYPNYNEQFF
>NA|TRBJ2-2|TRBD1|TRBV4-3
TGCGCCAGCAGCCAAGGGGCCGGGACAGCTACCGGGGAGCTGTTTTTT
CASSQGAGTATGELFF
>NA|TRBJ1-2|TRBD1|TRBV7-3
TGTGCCAGCAGCTTAACAAGGACAGGGCAAGGCTACACCTTC
CASSLTRTGQGYTF
>once|TRBJ2-7|NA|TRBV10-3
TGTGCCATCAGTGATTCCCGCTACGAGCAGTACTTC
CAISDSRYEQYF
>NA|TRBJ2-5|TRBD2|TRBV5-6
TGTGCCAGCAGCTGGTCTAGCGGGAGGAGGGAGACCCAGTACTTC
CASSWSSGRRETQYF
>NA|TRBJ1-2|TRBD1|TRBV28
TGTGCCAGCAGTCCCCCTGGGACAGGGGAAGGCTACACCTTC
CASSPPGTGEGYTF
>NA|TRBJ2-1|TRBD2|TRBV2
TGTGCCAGCATTCTAGCGGGGTGGAATGAGCAGTTCTTC
CASILAGWNEQFF
>NA|TRBJ1-5|NA|TRBV3-1/TRBV3-2
TGTGCCAGCAGCCAAGGCGGGGTTGACAATCAGCCCCAGCATTTT
CASSQGGVDNQPQHF
>few|TRBJ2-3|TRBD1|TRBV29-1
TGCAGCGTTGAGGGACAGGTCACAGATACGCAGTATTTT
CSVEGQVTDTQYF
>NA|TRBJ2-1|NA|TRBV5-1
TGCGCCAGCAGCTTGCAAGAAGCATACAATGAGCAGTTCTTC
CASSLQEAYNEQFF
>NA|TRBJ2-1|TRBD2|TRBV5-1
TGCGCCAGCAGCTTTTCCCTAGCGGACAATGAGCAGTTCTTC
CASSFSLADNEQFF
>NA|TRBJ2-7|TRBD2|TRBV5-5
TGTGCCAGCCGAAATTTGGCGGGAGGAAACGAGCAGTACTTC
CASRNLAGGNEQYF
>NA|TRBJ1-2|TRBD1|TRBV9
TGTGCCAGCAGCCCACAGGGGGCCCCTTATGGCTACACCTTC
CASSPQGAPYGYTF
>NA|TRBJ2-3|TRBD2|TRBV27
TGTGCCAGCAGTTTAGAACAGGGGGAACTAGCGGGAGTTTCCACAGATACGCAGTATTTT
CASSLEQGELAGVSTDTQYF
>NA|TRBJ1-6|TRBD1|TRBV9
TGTGCCAGCAGCGGGGGGACAGGAGTAAATTCACCCCTCCACTTT
CASSGGTGVNSPLHF
>NA|TRBJ1-1|TRBD1|TRBV7-2
TGTGCCAGCAGCTTATATACAGGGGGCTCTGAAGCTTTCTTT
CASSLYTGGSEAFF
>NA|TRBJ1-2|NA|TRBV28
TGTGCCAGCAGTTTATCAGGGCTCTATGGCTACACCTTC
CASSLSGLYGYTF
>NA|TRBJ2-3|NA|TRBV7-3
TGTGCCAGCAGCTTTAAGAGTGGCAGGTTTGGCACAGATACGCAGTATTTT
CASSFKSGRFGTDTQYF
>NA|TRBJ2-3|TRBD2|TRBV11-3
TGTGCCAGCAGCCCCGGACTAGCGGGAGGGCTGGTTGGCACAGATACGCAGTATTTT
CASSPGLAGGLVGTDTQYF
>NA|TRBJ2-1|NA|TRBV6-5
TGTGCCAGCACCCAGGGGAATGAGCAGTTCTTC
CASTQGNEQFF
>NA|TRBJ2-3|TRBD2|TRBV15
TGTGCCACCAGCACTAGACTAGCGGTAGATACGCAGTATTTT
CATSTRLAVDTQYF
>NA|TRBJ2-3|TRBD2|TRBV10-3
TGTGCCATCAGTGACCTAGCGGGAACTAGCACAGATACGCAGTATTTT
CAISDLAGTSTDTQYF
>NA|TRBJ2-3|TRBD2|TRBV7-3
TGTGCCAGCACTCCGGGGGGTGCTGCAGATACGCAGTATTTT
CASTPGGAADTQYF